These 10 T cell receptor beta chains were sequenced from one sample in a study of T cell responses to AZD1222 COVID-19 vaccine. The repertoire was sequenced with immunoSEQ multiplex PCR; TCRdb's copy has only in-frame clones and lacks some. This sample has tens of thousands of clones, with 80% to 90% found just once. The source was peripheral blood, collected 28 days after the second AZD1222 dose. Receptors originate from an adult who received the AZD1222 COVID-19 vaccine.

The chain joins TRBV27 to TRBJ1-6; D unresolved. Looked up from germline, CDR1 is MNHEY and CDR2 is SMNVEV (reference sequence). Deletions cut 0 bases from V and 1 base from J, with 1 base between. CDR3 length: 14 residues. CDR3 coding DNA: TGTGCCAGCAGTTTATCATCCTATAATTCACCCCTCCACTTT. Amino acids: CASSLSSYNSPLHF.

The V gene is TRBV6-4, the J gene TRBJ1-1; 7 nucleotides agree with TRBD1. This CDR3 contains 15 residues. V dropped 5 bases and J dropped 1; count of bases not matched to a gene: 7. CDR1 and CDR2 (germline): MRHNA, SNTAGT. The CDR3 DNA reads as TGTGCCAGCAGTCAGGGGGGATTAGGGAACACTGAAGCTTTCTTT. Translation gives CASSQGGLGNTEAFF.

V is TRBV28 and J is TRBJ1-2; 7 nucleotides align to TRBD1. V gave up 5 bases and J gave up 5 bases; unmatched junction bases: 8. The CDR3 is 14 amino acids. Germline assignment: CDR1 MDHEN and CDR2 SYDVKM. Here the CDR3 DNA reads TGTGCCAGCAGTGAGGGACAGACCCTTTATGGCTACACCTTC. Translation: CASSEGQTLYGYTF.

V and J are TRBV7-2 and TRBJ1-2; D is unclear. Per germline, CDR1 SGHTA and CDR2 FQGNSA. Trimming pared 5 bases from V and 4 bases from J, leaving 5 bases between. The CDR3 is made up of 11 amino acids. CDR3 sequence: CASSLTYGYTF. For the CDR3, the DNA is TGTGCCAGCAGCCTCACCTATGGCTACACCTTC.

V usage is TRBV3-1 (or the pseudogene TRBV3-2) and J usage is TRBJ1-2; 8 nucleotides match TRBD1. The CDR3 runs 14 residues. V shed 1 base and J 8 bases; nucleotides not matched to a gene: 6. CDR1 and CDR2 from the germline V gene are LGHDT and YNNKEL (reference sequence). The CDR3 region has the DNA TGTGCCAGCAGCCAAGGGACAGGGTTAGGCGGCTACACCTTC. Protein product: CASSQGTGLGGYTF.

This rearrangement joins TRBV28 to TRBJ2-7; no firm D call. Trimming pared 4 bases from V and 0 bases from J, leaving 1 base between. The CDR3 extends over 11 amino acids. Germline V gene lookup returns CDR1 MDHEN and CDR2 SYDVKM. The CDR3 bases are TGTGCCAGCAGTTACTCCTACGAGCAGTACTTC. Residues: CASSYSYEQYF.

The rearrangement joins TRBV18 to TRBJ1-2; D is unclear. In germline, CDR1 is KGHSH, CDR2 LQKENI. The CDR3 consists of 19 residues. The V gene lost 3 bases and the J gene lost 0 bases, with 23 bases spanning the gap. CDR3 region: CASSPSVQSPGISNYGYTF. The CDR3 nucleotides are TGTGCCAGCTCACCGTCGGTGCAGAGTCCGGGGATCTCTAACTATGGCTACACCTTC.

This chain joins TRBV6-2 or TRBV6-3 and TRBJ1-5; TRBD1 matches at 7 bases. This CDR3 is 17 amino acids long. Germline V gene data show CDR1 as MNHEY and CDR2 as SVGEGT. V lost 0 bases to trimming and J lost 4 bases; unmatched junction nucleotides: 9. The CDR3 reads CASSYSLGGAYNQPQHF. CDR3 DNA: TGTGCCAGCAGTTACTCTTTAGGGGGCGCTTATAATCAGCCCCAGCATTTT.

The DNA of the CDR3 is TGTGCCAGCAGCCGGACTAGTATGACAGATACGCAGTATTTT. It translates to CASSRTSMTDTQYF. The gene calls are TRBV7-2 and TRBJ2-3; 7 nucleotides match TRBD2. Germline CDR1 SGHTA, CDR2 FQGNSA. The CDR3 contains 14 residues. V was pared by 5 bases and J by 3 bases, with 5 bases of the junction left unmatched.

The chain recombines TRBV28 with TRBJ1-1; 11 positions agree with TRBD1. Germline CDR1 and CDR2: MDHEN and SYDVKM. The ends lost 9 bases at V and 5 bases at J; junction bases unmatched: 11. The length of the CDR3 is 15 residues. The CDR3 DNA sequence: TGTGCCAGTTTTACGGGACAGGGGGTTTGGACTGAAGCTTTCTTT. It specifies CASFTGQGVWTEAFF.